This record looks at one TCR beta chain sequence and its context. The data derive from a study of blood T cell repertoires in COVID-19. The overall study: Acute and convalescent COVID-19 specimens originated in the United States, Italy and Spain. Sample material is recorded as cDNA or gDNA derived from T cells, B-cell-depleted T cells, or PBMCs.

The V and J ends lost 7 bases and 1 base, in that order; junction bases with no gene match: 5. This CDR3 is built from 14 residues. Germline V gives CDR1 MNHNY, CDR2 SVGAGI (reference sequence). Study processing details: Counts of nucleated cells, estimated from reference gene primer amplification, were obtained. Produced via immunoSEQ multiplex PCR; TCRdb's table is partial and in-frame only. V, J and clone size derive from that table, while D and trimming were established from the DNA sequence. The data contain approximately 90,000 clones, approximately 89% of them singletons. The source material was peripheral blood. The genes are TRBV6-6 and TRBJ1-1, with 8 bases lining up with TRBD1. This TCR came from a human donor in a cohort sampled during active COVID-19. CDR3 sequence reads: CASTADRANTEAFF. The DNA of the CDR3 is TGTGCCAGCACCGCGGACAGGGCGAACACTGAAGCTTTCTTT.